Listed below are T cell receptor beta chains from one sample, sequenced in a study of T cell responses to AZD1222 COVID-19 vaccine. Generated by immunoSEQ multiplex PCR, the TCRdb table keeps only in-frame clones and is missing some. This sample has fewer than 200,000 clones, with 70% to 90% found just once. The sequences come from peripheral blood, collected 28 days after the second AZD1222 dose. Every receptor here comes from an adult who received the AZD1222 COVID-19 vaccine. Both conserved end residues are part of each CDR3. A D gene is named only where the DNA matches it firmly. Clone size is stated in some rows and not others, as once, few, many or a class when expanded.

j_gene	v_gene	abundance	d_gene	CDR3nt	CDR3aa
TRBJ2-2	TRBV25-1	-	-	TGTGCCAGCAGTGCTCCCCTGGGCAGGGGAGGCACCGGGGAGCTGTTTTTT	CASSAPLGRGGTGELFF
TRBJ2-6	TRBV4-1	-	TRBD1	TGCGCCAGCAGCCGGTCGGGACAGGCGGTCTCTGGGGCCAACGTCCTGACTTTC	CASSRSGQAVSGANVLTF
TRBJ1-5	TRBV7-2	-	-	TGTGCCAGCAGCTTAGGGGGATTCAATCAGCCCCAGCATTTT	CASSLGGFNQPQHF
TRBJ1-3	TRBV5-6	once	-	TGTGCCAGCAGCTCGCCTCGCAGGGCAGGGTACTCTGGAAACACCATATATTTT	CASSSPRRAGYSGNTIYF
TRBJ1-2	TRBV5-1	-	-	TGCGCCAGCAGCTTCTCTGGGGTGGGCTATGGCTACACCTTC	CASSFSGVGYGYTF
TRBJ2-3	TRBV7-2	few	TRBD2	TGTGCCAGCAGCACCCACGGACTAGCGGGGGGAGATACGCAGTATTTT	CASSTHGLAGGDTQYF
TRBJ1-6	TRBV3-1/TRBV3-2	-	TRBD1	TGTGCCAGCAGCCAAGGTGGCAGGGGGAATAATTCACCCCTCCACTTT	CASSQGGRGNNSPLHF
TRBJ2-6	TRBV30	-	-	TGTGCCCATAGTAAATCTGGGGCCAACGTCCTGACTTTC	CAHSKSGANVLTF
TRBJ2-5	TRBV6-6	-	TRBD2	TGTGCCAGCAGTCCTCTAGCGGGGGGGCCTTCGCAAGAGACCCAGTACTTC	CASSPLAGGPSQETQYF
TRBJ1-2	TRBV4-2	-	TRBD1	TGTGCCAGCAGCCAACGGACAGGCCAAACCCCGTTTTATGGCTACACCTTC	CASSQRTGQTPFYGYTF
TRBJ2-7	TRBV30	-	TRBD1	TGTGCCTGGAGGAGGACAGGAGTCTACGAGCAGTACTTC	CAWRRTGVYEQYF